This is a list of T cell receptor beta chains from one sample in a study of early T cells in non-severe SARS-CoV-2 infection. Via MiXCR, TCRdb re-called the 5' RACE reads, giving one row per CDR3 protein. The repertoire holds 95,000 to 150,000 distinct CDR3 sequences, with more than 13% as singletons. The sample consisted of whole blood. The receptors stem from an adult who was a healthcare worker with PCR-confirmed SARS-CoV-2 infection or an uninfected control (not recorded which). CDR3s include the opening cysteine and the closing phenylalanine or tryptophan. Fields, in order: CDR3 DNA, CDR3 protein, J gene, D gene, clone size, V gene. A D gene is named only where the DNA matches it firmly. Only some rows state a clone size, as once, few, many or a class for expanded clones.

TGCGCCAGCACCCTCCAAAACGGGACGCGAGGGGATGAGCAGTTCTTC CASTLQNGTRGDEQFF TRBJ2-1 . few TRBV5-1
TGCGCCAGCAGCTTGGAGGCAGAGCAGTTCTTC CASSLEAEQFF TRBJ2-1 . few TRBV5-1
TGTGCCAGTAGTATGGTAGGACAGGGGCAAGAGACCCAGTACTTC CASSMVGQGQETQYF TRBJ2-5 TRBD1 few TRBV19
TGCAGTGCAAGGACAGTCCAAGAGACCCAGTACTTC CSARTVQETQYF TRBJ2-5 . . TRBV20-1
TGTGCCAGCAGTTACTCGACATCATCGGTCGGGGAGACCCAGTACTTC CASSYSTSSVGETQYF TRBJ2-5 . . TRBV6-5
TGCGCCAGCAGCCAAGACGGACACCCTTCGAATCAGCCCCAGCATTTT CASSQDGHPSNQPQHF TRBJ1-5 . . TRBV4-1
TGTGCCAGCAGCTTTCCCGCACAGGGTAGGCTTGGCTACTCACCCCTCCACTTT CASSFPAQGRLGYSPLHF TRBJ1-6 . . TRBV7-8
TGCAGCGTTACGGGACAGAACTATGGCTACACCTTC CSVTGQNYGYTF TRBJ1-2 TRBD1 . TRBV29-1
TGCAGTGCTAGCCCGACAGGGCGAACTGAAGCTTTCTTT CSASPTGRTEAFF TRBJ1-1 TRBD1 few TRBV20-1
TGCGCCAGCAGCTTGGAGGACGGCTACGAGCAGTACTTC CASSLEDGYEQYF TRBJ2-7 . few TRBV5-1
TGTGCCAGCAGCCCGAGGGGGTTAGCGGGGCAGGAGACCCAGTACTTC CASSPRGLAGQETQYF TRBJ2-5 TRBD2 . TRBV7-2
TGTGCCTGGAGTACCAGACTAGCGGGGGTAACGGAGCAGTTCTTC CAWSTRLAGVTEQFF TRBJ2-1 TRBD2 . TRBV30
TGTGCCAGCAGCCTCCCCGGTACCCAGTACTTC CASSLPGTQYF TRBJ2-5 . few TRBV7-8
TGTGCCAGCAGCCTAAGAACGACTACGCAGTATTTT CASSLRTTTQYF TRBJ2-3 . few TRBV3-1
TGTGCCAGCAGCACCAGGGGTGCAGATACGCAGTATTTT CASSTRGADTQYF TRBJ2-3 . . TRBV12-3/TRBV12-4
TGTGCCAGCAGCTCCTCCGGGACTGCCTACGAGCAGTACTTC CASSSSGTAYEQYF TRBJ2-7 . . TRBV7-9
TGTGCCATCAGGACGGTGACAGACACTGAAGCTTTCTTT CAIRTVTDTEAFF TRBJ1-1 . few TRBV10-3
TGCAGTGCCAGGGTAGGGGGACTTGATGGCAATCAGCCCCAGCATTTT CSARVGGLDGNQPQHF TRBJ1-5 . few TRBV20-1
TGTGCCAGCAGCTCTCCCGCGGACAGGGGCTCAGAGACCCAGTACTTC CASSSPADRGSETQYF TRBJ2-5 TRBD1 . TRBV7-9
TGTGCCACCCGCCCCCGGTGGGAAGAGACCCAGTACTTC CATRPRWEETQYF TRBJ2-5 . . TRBV7-8
TGTGCCAGCAGCCAGGGTCGCTACAATGAGCAGTTCTTC CASSQGRYNEQFF TRBJ2-1 . . TRBV7-2
TGTGCCAGCAGCCAGGACAGTCCCACTGAAGCTTTCTTT CASSQDSPTEAFF TRBJ1-1 . . TRBV7-9
TGTGCCAGCAGGTCCGGGGGAACCGGGGAGCTGTTTTTT CASRSGGTGELFF TRBJ2-2 . once TRBV7-6
TGCGCCAGCAGCCAGGGAGGTGGCAGCTCCTACGAGCAGTACTTC CASSQGGGSSYEQYF TRBJ2-7 . many TRBV4-1
TGTGCCAGCAGCTTCGGGCTGTCGGGGCCCGAGCAGTACTTC CASSFGLSGPEQYF TRBJ2-7 . . TRBV7-9
TGTGCCAGCAGCCCGGTCGGACATAGCAATCAGCCCCAGCATTTT CASSPVGHSNQPQHF TRBJ1-5 . few TRBV7-2